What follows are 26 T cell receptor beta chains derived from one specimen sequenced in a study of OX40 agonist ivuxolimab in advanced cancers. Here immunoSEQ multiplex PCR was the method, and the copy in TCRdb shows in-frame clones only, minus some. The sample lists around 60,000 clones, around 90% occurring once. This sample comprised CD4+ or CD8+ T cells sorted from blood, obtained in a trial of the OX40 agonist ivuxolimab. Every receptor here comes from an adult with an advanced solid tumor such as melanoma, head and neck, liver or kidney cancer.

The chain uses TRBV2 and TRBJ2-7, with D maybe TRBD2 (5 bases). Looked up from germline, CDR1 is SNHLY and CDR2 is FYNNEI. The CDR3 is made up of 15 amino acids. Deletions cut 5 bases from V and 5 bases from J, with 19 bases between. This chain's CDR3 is CASSNEGRAPHEQYF. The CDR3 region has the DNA TGTGCCAGCAGTAACGAGGGAAGGGCCCCCCACGAGCAGTACTTC.

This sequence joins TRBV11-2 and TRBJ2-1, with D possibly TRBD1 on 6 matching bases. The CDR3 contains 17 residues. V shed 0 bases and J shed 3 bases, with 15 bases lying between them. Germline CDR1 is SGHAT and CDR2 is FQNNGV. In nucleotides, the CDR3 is TGTGCCAGCAGCTTAGATTTACTCAGGGGAAACTACAATGAGCAGTTCTTC. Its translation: CASSLDLLRGNYNEQFF.

The CDR3 here is CASSESPAIDEQYF. For the CDR3, the DNA is TGTGCCAGCAGTGAATCCCCAGCGATCGACGAGCAGTACTTC. The chain joins TRBV2 to TRBJ2-7, with D unclear. This CDR3 has 14 residues. CDR1 is SNHLY and CDR2 is FYNNEI in the germline V gene. Trimming pared 2 bases from V and 5 bases from J, leaving 13 bases between.

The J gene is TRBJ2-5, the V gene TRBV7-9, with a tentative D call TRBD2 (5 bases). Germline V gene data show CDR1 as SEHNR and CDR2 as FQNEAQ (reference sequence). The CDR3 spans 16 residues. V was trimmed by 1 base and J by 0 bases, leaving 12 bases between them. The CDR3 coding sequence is TGTGCCAGCAGCTTAGGGTTAGCGACCTACCAAGAGACCCAGTACTTC. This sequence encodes CASSLGLATYQETQYF.

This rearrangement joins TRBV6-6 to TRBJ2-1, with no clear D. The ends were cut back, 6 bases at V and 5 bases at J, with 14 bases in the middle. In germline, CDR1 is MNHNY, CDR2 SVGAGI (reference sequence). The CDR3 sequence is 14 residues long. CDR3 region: CASRRDDPNNEQFF. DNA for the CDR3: TGTGCCAGCAGGCGCGACGATCCTAACAATGAGCAGTTCTTC.

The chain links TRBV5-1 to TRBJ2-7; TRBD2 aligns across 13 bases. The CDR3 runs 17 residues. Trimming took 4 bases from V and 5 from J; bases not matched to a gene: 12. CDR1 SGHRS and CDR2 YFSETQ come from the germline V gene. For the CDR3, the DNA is TGCGCCAGCAGCCGGGGACTAGCGGGACTTCTTGCCGACGAGCAGTACTTC. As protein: CASSRGLAGLLADEQYF.

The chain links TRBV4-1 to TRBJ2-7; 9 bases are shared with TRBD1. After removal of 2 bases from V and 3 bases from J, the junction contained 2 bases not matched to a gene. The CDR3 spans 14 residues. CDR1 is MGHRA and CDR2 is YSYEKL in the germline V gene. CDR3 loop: CASSQSGQGYEQYF. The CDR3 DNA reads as TGCGCCAGCAGCCAATCGGGACAGGGCTACGAGCAGTACTTC.

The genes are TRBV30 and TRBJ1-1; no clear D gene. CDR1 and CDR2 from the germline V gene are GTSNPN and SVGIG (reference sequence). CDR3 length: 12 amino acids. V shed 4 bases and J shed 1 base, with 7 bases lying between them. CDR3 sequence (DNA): TGTGCCTGGACTCTAGGGAACACTGAAGCTTTCTTT. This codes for CAWTLGNTEAFF. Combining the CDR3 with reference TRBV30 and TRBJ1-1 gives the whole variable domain SQTIHQWPATLVQPVGSPLSLECTVEGTSNPNLYWYRQAAGRGLQLLFYSVGIGQISSEVPQNLSASRPQDRQFILSSKKLLLSDSGFYLCAWTLGNTEAFFGQGTRLTVV.

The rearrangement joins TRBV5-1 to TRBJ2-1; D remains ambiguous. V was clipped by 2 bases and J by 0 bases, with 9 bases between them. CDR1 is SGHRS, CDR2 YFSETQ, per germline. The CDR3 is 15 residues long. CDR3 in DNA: TGCGCCAGCAGCTTATCTAGGCTCTCCTACAATGAGCAGTTCTTC. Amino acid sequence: CASSLSRLSYNEQFF.

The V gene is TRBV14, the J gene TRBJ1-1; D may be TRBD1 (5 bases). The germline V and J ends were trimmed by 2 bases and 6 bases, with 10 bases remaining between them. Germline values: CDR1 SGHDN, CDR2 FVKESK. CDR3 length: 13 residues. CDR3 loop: CASSQLWGAEAFF. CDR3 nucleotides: TGTGCCAGCAGCCAATTATGGGGGGCTGAAGCTTTCTTT.

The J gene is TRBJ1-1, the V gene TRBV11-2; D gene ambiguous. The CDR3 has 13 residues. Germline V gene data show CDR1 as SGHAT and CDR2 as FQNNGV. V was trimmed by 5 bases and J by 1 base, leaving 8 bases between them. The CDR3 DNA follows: TGTGCCAGCAGCCGACGGGGGAACACTGAAGCTTTCTTT. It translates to CASSRRGNTEAFF.

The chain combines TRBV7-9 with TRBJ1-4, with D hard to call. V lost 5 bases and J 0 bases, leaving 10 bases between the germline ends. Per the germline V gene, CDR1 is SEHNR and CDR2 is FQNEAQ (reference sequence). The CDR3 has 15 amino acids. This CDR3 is CASSRVSTTNEKLFF. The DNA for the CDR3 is TGTGCCAGCAGCCGCGTCTCTACAACTAATGAAAAACTGTTTTTT.

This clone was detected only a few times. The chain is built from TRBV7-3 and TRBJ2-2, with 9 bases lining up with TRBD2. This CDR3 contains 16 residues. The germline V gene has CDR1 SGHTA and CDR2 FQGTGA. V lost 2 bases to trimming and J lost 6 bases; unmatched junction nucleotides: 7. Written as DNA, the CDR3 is TGTGCCAGCAGCTTATTACTAGCGGGTAGCGCCGGGGAGCTGTTTTTT. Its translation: CASSLLLAGSAGELFF. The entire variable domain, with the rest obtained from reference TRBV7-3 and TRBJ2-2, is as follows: GAGVSQTPSNKVTEKGKYVELRCDPISGHTALYWYRQSLGQGPEFLIYFQGTGAADDSGLPNDRFFAVRPEGSVSTLKIQRTERGDSAVYLCASSLLLAGSAGELFFGEGSRLTVL.

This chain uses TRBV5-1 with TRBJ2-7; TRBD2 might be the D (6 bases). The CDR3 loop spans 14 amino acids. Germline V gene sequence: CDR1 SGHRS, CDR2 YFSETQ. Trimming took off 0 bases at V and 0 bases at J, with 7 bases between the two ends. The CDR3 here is CASSLAGDSYEQYF. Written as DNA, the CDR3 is TGCGCCAGCAGCTTGGCGGGGGACTCCTACGAGCAGTACTTC.

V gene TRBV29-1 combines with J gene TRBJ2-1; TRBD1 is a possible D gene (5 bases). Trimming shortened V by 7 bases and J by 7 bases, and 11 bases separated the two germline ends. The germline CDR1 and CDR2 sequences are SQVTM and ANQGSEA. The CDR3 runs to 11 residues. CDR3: CSARRGNEQFF. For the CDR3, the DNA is TGCAGCGCCCGAAGGGGTAATGAGCAGTTCTTC.

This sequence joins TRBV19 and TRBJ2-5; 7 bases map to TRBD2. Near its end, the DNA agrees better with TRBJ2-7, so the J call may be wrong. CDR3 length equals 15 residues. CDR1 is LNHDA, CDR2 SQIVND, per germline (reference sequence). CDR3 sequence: CASSIAAGPNYEQYF. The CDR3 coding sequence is TGTGCCAGTAGTATAGCAGCGGGGCCAAACTACGAGCAGTACTTC.

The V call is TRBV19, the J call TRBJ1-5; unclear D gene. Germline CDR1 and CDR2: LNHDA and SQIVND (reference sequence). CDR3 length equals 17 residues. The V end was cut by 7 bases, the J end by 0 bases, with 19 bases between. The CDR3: CASTTGRYEYSNQPQHF. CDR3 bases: TGTGCCAGTACTACCGGGAGATATGAATATAGCAATCAGCCCCAGCATTTT. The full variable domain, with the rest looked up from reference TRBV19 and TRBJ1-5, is DGGITQSPKYLFRKEGQNVTLSCEQNLNHDAMYWYRQDPGQGLRLIYYSQIVNDFQKGDIAEGYSVSREKKESFPLTVTSAQKNPTAFYLCASTTGRYEYSNQPQHFGDGTRLSIL.

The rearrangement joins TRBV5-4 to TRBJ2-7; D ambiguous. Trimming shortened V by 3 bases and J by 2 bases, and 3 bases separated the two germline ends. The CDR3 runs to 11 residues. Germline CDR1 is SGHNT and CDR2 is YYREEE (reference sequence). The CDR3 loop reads CASSSAYEQYF. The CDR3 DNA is TGTGCCAGCAGCTCAGCCTACGAGCAGTACTTC.

The CDR3 loop reads CASSATGPGLKNIQYF. CDR3 nucleotide sequence: TGTGCCAGCTCAGCGACAGGGCCCGGACTCAAAAACATTCAGTACTTC. V and J are TRBV18 and TRBJ2-4; 7 bases are shared with TRBD1. Germline V lookup: CDR1 KGHSH, CDR2 LQKENI. The CDR3 is made up of 16 amino acids. Unmatched junction bases numbered 10, after V lost 5 bases and J lost 3 bases.

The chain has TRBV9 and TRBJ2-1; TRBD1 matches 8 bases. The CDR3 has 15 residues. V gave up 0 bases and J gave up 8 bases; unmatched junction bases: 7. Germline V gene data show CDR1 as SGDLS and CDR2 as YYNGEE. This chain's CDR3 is CASSVGQGAFYEQFF. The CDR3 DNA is TGTGCCAGCAGCGTAGGGCAGGGGGCGTTTTATGAGCAGTTCTTC.

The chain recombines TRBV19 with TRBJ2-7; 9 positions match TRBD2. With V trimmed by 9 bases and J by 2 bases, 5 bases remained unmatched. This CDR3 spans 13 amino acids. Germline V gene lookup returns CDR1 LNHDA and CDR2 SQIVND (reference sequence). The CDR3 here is CARPIAGAYEQYF. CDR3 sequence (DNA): TGTGCCAGGCCCATAGCGGGGGCCTACGAGCAGTACTTC.

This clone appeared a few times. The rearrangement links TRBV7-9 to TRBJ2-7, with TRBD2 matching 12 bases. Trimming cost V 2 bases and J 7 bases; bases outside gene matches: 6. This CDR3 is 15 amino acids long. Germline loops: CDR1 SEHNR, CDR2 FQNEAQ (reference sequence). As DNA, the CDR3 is TGTGCCAGCAGCTTAACGACTAGCGGGAGTAAGGAGCAGTACTTC. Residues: CASSLTTSGSKEQYF.

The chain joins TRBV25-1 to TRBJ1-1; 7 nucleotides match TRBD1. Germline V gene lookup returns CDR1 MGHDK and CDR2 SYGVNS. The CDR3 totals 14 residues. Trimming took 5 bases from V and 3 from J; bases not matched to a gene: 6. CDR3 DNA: TGTGCCAGCAGTAAAACAGGGGTCTACACTGAAGCTTTCTTT. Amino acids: CASSKTGVYTEAFF.

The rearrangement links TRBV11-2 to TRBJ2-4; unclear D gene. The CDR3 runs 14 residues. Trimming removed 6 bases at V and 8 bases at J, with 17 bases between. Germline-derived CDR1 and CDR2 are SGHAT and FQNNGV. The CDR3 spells CASSPRPTPYIQYF. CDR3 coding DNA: TGTGCCAGCAGTCCCAGACCGACCCCATACATTCAGTACTTC. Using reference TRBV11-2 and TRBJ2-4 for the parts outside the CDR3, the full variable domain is EAGVAQSPRYKIIEKRQSVAFWCNPISGHATLYWYQQILGQGPKLLIQFQNNGVVDDSQLPKDRFSAERLKGVDSTLKIQPAKLEDSAVYLCASSPRPTPYIQYFGAGTRLSVL.

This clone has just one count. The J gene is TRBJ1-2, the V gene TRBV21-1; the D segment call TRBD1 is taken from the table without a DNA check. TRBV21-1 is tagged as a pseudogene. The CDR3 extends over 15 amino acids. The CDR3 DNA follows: TGTGCCAGCAGCAAGGGACAGGGGGGTAACTATGGCTACACCTTC. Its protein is CASSKGQGGNYGYTF.

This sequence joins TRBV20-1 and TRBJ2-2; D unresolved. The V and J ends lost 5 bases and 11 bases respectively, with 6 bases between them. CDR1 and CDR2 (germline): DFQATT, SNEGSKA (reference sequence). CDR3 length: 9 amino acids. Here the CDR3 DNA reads TGCAGTGCTCTAGGAGAGCTGTTTTTT. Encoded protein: CSALGELFF.